The present T cell receptor (beta chain) was sequenced within a study of CD8+ T cells in alopecia areata. CDR1 is SGHTA, CDR2 FQGNSA, per germline. The CDR3 has 14 residues. V was pared by 3 bases and J by 4 bases, with 12 bases between. This sample's treatment: oral pan-JAK inhibitor, 5-10 mg twice daily. cDNA prepared by RNA extraction and subsequent reverse transcription served as the template for sequencing. Using immunoSEQ multiplex PCR, the repertoire was profiled, and TCRdb retains in-frame clones only, with some absent. The sample has 200,000 to 250,000 clones, around 66% seen once. The chain is built from TRBV7-2 and TRBJ2-5; D is perhaps TRBD2 (7 bases). The sequenced sample was CD4+ T cells sorted from blood, obtained at week 4, from a patient treated with tofacitinib. The receptor comes from a human donor with alopecia areata. DNA of the CDR3: TGTGCCAGCAGCTTGCGGGGGCCTTCAGAGACCCAGTACTTC. It specifies CASSLRGPSETQYF.